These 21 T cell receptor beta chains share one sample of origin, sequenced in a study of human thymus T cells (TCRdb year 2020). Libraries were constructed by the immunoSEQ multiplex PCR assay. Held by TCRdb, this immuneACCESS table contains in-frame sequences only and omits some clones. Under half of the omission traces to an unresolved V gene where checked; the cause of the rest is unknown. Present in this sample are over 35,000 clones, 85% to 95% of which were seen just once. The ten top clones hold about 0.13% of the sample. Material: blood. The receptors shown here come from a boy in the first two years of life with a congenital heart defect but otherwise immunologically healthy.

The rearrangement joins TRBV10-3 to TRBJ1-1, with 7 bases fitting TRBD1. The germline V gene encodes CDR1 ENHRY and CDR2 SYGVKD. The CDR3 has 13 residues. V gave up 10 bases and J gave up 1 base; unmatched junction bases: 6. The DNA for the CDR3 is TGTGCCACCCGGACAGGTGAGAACACTGAAGCTTTCTTT. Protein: CATRTGENTEAFF.

DNA for the CDR3: TGTGCCAGTACAGGTTTAAATGAGCAGTTCTTC. Translating gives CASTGLNEQFF. V gene TRBV10-3 combines with J gene TRBJ2-1, with a possible D match to TRBD1 (5 bases). Germline values: CDR1 ENHRY, CDR2 SYGVKD. The CDR3 sequence is 11 residues long. V was shortened by 10 bases and J by 7 bases, with 11 bases between the two germline ends.

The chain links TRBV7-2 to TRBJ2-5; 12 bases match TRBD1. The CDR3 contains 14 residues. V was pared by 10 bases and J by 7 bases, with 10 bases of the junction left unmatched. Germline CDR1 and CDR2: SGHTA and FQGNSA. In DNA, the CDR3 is TGTGCCACCACGCTGGGACAGGGGGCTGGGACCCAGTACTTC. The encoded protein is CATTLGQGAGTQYF.

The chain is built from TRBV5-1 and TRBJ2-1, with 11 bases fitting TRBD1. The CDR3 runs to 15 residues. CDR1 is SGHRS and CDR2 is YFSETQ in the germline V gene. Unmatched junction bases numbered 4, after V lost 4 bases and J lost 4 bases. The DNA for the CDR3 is TGCGCCAGCAGCCGCGGGACAGGGGGATACAATGAGCAGTTCTTC. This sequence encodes CASSRGTGGYNEQFF.

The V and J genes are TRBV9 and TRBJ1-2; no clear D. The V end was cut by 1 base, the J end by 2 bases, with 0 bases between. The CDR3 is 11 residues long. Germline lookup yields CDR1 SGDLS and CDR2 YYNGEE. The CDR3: CASSVNYGYTF. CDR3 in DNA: TGTGCCAGCAGCGTAAACTATGGCTACACCTTC.

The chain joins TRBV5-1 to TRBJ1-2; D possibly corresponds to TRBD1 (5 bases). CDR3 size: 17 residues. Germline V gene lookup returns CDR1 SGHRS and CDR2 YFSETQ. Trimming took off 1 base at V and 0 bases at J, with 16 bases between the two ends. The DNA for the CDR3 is TGCGCCAGCAGCTTGAATTCTGGGGCCGCCTCTAACTATGGCTACACCTTC. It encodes CASSLNSGAASNYGYTF.

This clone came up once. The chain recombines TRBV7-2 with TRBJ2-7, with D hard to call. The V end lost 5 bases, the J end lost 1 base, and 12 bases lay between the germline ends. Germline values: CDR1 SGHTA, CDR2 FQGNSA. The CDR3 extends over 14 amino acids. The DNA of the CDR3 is TGTGCCAGCAGCCCTTCGTGGGGTTCCTACGAGCAGTACTTC. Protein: CASSPSWGSYEQYF.

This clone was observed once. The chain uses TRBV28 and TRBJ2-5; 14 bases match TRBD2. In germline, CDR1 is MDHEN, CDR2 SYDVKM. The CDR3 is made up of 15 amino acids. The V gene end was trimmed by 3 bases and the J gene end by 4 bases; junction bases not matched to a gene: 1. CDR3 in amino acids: CASSLGTSGGETQYF. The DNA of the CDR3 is TGTGCCAGCAGTTTGGGGACTAGCGGGGGAGAGACCCAGTACTTC.

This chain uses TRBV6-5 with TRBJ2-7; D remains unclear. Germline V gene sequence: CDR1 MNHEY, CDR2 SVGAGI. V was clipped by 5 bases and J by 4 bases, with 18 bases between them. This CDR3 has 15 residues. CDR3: CASSRLLGPAYEQYF. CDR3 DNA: TGTGCCAGCAGTCGATTACTGGGTCCGGCATACGAGCAGTACTTC.

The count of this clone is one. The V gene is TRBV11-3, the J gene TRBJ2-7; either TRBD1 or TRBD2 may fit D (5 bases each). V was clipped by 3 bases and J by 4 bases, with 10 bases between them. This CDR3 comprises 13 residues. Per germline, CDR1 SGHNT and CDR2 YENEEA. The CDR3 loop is CASSLGVRYEQYF. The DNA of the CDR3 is TGTGCCAGCAGCTTGGGGGTAAGGTACGAGCAGTACTTC.

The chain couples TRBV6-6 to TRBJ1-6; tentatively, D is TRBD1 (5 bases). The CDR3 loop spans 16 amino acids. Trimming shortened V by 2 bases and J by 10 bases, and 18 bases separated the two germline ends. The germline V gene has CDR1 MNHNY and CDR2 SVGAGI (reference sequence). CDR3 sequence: CASSYERDFRWSPLHF. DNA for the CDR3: TGTGCCAGCAGTTACGAGAGGGACTTTAGGTGGTCACCCCTCCACTTT.

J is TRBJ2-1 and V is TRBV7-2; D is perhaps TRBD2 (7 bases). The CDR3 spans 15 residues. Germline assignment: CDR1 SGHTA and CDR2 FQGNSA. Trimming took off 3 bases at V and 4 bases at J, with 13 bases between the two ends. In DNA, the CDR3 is TGTGCCAGCAGCTTTGGGGGGGCCTCGTACAATGAGCAGTTCTTC. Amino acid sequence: CASSFGGASYNEQFF.

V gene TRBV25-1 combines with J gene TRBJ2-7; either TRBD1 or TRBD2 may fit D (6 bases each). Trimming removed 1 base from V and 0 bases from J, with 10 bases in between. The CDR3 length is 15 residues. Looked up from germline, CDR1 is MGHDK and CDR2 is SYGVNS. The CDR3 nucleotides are TGTGCCAGCAGTGAATGGGGGGCAGGCTCCTACGAGCAGTACTTC. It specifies CASSEWGAGSYEQYF.

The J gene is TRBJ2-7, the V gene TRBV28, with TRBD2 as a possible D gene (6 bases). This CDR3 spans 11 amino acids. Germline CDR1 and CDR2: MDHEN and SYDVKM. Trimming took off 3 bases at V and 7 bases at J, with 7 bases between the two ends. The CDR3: CASSFSGEQYF. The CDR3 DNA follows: TGTGCCAGCAGTTTCAGCGGGGAGCAGTACTTC.

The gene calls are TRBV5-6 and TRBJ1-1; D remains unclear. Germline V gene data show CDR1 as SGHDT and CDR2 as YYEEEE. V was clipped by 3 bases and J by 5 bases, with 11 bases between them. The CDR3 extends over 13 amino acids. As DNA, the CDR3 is TGTGCCAGCAGCTCCCGCGGGCTGACTGAAGCTTTCTTT. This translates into CASSSRGLTEAFF.

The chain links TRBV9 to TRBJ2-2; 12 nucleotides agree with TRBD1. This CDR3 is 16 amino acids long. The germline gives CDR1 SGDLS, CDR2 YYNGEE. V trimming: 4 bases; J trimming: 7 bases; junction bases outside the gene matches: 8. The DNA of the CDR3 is TGTGCCAGCAGCCACGGGACAGGGGGCGGAATCGGGGAGCTGTTTTTT. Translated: CASSHGTGGGIGELFF.

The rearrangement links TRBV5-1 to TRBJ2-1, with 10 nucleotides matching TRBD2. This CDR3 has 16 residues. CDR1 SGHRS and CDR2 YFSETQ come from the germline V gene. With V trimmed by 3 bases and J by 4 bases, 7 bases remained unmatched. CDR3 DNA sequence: TGCGCCAGCAGCTCCCTCGGACTAGCGGTATACAATGAGCAGTTCTTC. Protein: CASSSLGLAVYNEQFF.

CDR3 DNA sequence: TGTGCCTGGAGTGATCGGAATAACTATGGCTACACCTTC. Its translation is CAWSDRNNYGYTF. The chain has TRBV30 and TRBJ1-2; D is ambiguous. The CDR3 totals 13 residues. V shed 1 base and J shed 1 base, with 7 bases lying between them. CDR1 and CDR2 (germline): GTSNPN, SVGIG (reference sequence).

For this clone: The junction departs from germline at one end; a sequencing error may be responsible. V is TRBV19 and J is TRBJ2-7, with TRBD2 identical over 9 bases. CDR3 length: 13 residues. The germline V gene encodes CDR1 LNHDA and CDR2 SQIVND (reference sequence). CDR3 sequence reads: CATSGTSFYEQYF. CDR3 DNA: TGTGCCACTAGTGGGACTAGCTTCTACGAGCAGTACTTC.

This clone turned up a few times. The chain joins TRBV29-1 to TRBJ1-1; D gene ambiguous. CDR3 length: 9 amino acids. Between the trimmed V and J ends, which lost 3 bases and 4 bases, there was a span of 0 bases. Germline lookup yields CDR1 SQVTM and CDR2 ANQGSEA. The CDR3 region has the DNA TGCAGCGTTGACACTGAAGCTTTCTTT. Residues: CSVDTEAFF.

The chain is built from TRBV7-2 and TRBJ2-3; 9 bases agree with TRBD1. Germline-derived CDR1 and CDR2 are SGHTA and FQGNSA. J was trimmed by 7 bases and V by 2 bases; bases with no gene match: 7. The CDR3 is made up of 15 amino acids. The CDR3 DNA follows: TGTGCCAGCAGCTTATACACAGGGGGCGCGAATACGCAGTATTTT. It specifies CASSLYTGGANTQYF.